These 27 T cell receptor beta chains were all obtained from the same sample, sequenced in a study of T cells after yellow fever vaccination. TCRdb passed the 5' RACE reads through MiXCR, listing each CDR3 protein once. This table holds hundreds of thousands of distinct CDR3 sequences, about 13% found once. The specimen was PBMCs, collected on the day of the yellow fever booster vaccination. The receptor set was obtained from a man aged 25-40 years who received the YFV17D yellow fever vaccine.

V is TRBV19 and J is TRBJ1-5; D call uncertain. Germline CDR1 is LNHDA and CDR2 is SQIVND (reference sequence). Between the trimmed V and J ends, which lost 6 bases and 4 bases, there was a span of 7 bases. CDR3 length equals 12 residues. CDR3 amino acids: CASRIANQPQHF. CDR3 bases: TGTGCCAGTAGGATCGCTAATCAGCCCCAGCATTTT.

This clonotype was seen a handful of times. J is TRBJ2-7 and V is TRBV20-1; 7 bases fit TRBD2. CDR1 is DFQATT, CDR2 SNEGSKA, per germline (reference sequence). This CDR3 comprises 12 residues. V trimming: 4 bases; J trimming: 5 bases; junction bases outside the gene matches: 5. The CDR3 nucleotides read TGCAGTGCTAATCTGCGGGAGAACGAGCAGTACTTC. Its translation: CSANLRENEQYF.

V is TRBV24-1 and J is TRBJ2-5; maybe TRBD2 (7 bases). The CDR3 runs to 15 residues. The V gene's germline CDR1 is KGHDR and CDR2 SFDVKD. V shed 3 bases and J shed 5 bases, with 15 bases lying between them. The CDR3, as DNA: TGTGCCACCAGTGATGCAGGGGAGGGTCGGGAGACCCAGTACTTC. It is translated as CATSDAGEGRETQYF.

This clonotype was detected only a few times. The V and J genes are TRBV5-6 and TRBJ2-3, with 7 bases lining up with TRBD1. This CDR3 is 14 amino acids long. Germline V lookup: CDR1 SGHDT, CDR2 YYEEEE. Germline trimming cut 0 bases from V and 6 bases from J; bases unmatched to any gene: 4. In nucleotides, the CDR3 is TGTGCCAGCAGCTTGGTGAAGGGGGCGGATACGCAGTATTTT. It yields the protein CASSLVKGADTQYF.

Only a few counts were recorded for this clonotype. J is TRBJ2-1 and V is TRBV6-1; possible D gene TRBD2, 5 bases. Per the germline V gene, CDR1 is MNHNS and CDR2 is SASEGT. Trimming removed 6 bases from V and 2 bases from J, with 14 bases in between. The CDR3 consists of 15 residues. The CDR3, as DNA: TGTGCCAGCAGCGTCCGCGGGTTGACCTACAATGAGCAGTTCTTC. Its translation is CASSVRGLTYNEQFF.

J is TRBJ2-2 and V is TRBV20-1; perhaps TRBD2 as D (5 bases). The V end was cut by 6 bases, the J end by 0 bases, with 20 bases between. Germline CDR1 is DFQATT and CDR2 is SNEGSKA (reference sequence). This CDR3 has 17 residues. The CDR3 protein is CSAPPLGSASNTGELFF. The DNA of the CDR3 is TGCAGTGCCCCCCCTCTTGGTAGCGCGTCGAACACCGGGGAGCTGTTTTTT.

This clonotype was found a few times. V gene TRBV27 combines with J gene TRBJ1-6; 9 positions agree with TRBD1. The CDR3 is 16 residues long. From germline, CDR1 is MNHEY and CDR2 SMNVEV (reference sequence). V lost 3 bases to trimming and J lost 5 bases; unmatched junction nucleotides: 5. The CDR3 region is CASSLKGQGNNSPLHF. CDR3 coding DNA: TGTGCCAGCAGTTTGAAGGGACAGGGAAATAATTCACCCCTCCACTTT.

This CDR3 is CSFGRGDTQYF. Here the CDR3 DNA reads TGCAGCTTCGGACGCGGAGATACGCAGTATTTT. The chain links TRBV29-1 to TRBJ2-3, with D unresolved. Deletions cut 8 bases from V and 5 bases from J, with 11 bases between. Germline CDR1 SQVTM, CDR2 ANQGSEA. CDR3 length: 11 amino acids.

DNA of the CDR3: TGTGCCAGCAGTTTCGGTGGGGTCAATGAGCAGTTCTTC. The encoded protein is CASSFGGVNEQFF. The chain uses TRBV27 and TRBJ2-1, with D hard to call. Germline loops: CDR1 MNHEY, CDR2 SMNVEV (reference sequence). The CDR3 consists of 13 residues. V shed 3 bases and J shed 6 bases, with 9 bases lying between them.

The rearrangement joins TRBV18 to TRBJ2-1; D is possibly TRBD2 (6 bases). The V gene's germline CDR1 is KGHSH and CDR2 LQKENI. Trimming shortened V by 4 bases and J by 4 bases, and 20 bases separated the two germline ends. This CDR3 contains 17 residues. CDR3 region: CASSRLQSGGFYNEQFF. The CDR3 DNA reads as TGTGCCAGCTCACGACTCCAAAGCGGAGGGTTTTACAATGAGCAGTTCTTC. The entire variable domain, with the rest obtained from reference TRBV18 and TRBJ2-1, is as follows: NAGVMQNPRHLVRRRGQEARLRCSPMKGHSHVYWYRQLPEEGLKFMVYLQKENIIDESGMPKERFSAEFPKEGPSILRIQQVVRGDSAAYFCASSRLQSGGFYNEQFFGPGTRLTVL.

The chain uses TRBV30 and TRBJ2-6; possible D gene TRBD2, 6 bases. V lost 3 bases and J lost 2, with 8 bases in between. The CDR3 has 14 amino acids. Germline assignment: CDR1 GTSNPN and CDR2 SVGIG (reference sequence). The DNA of the CDR3 is TGTGCCTGGAGCTGGGGGGCTGGGGCCAACGTCCTGACTTTC. This codes for CAWSWGAGANVLTF. Variable domain in full (rest from reference TRBV30 and TRBJ2-6): SQTIHQWPATLVQPVGSPLSLECTVEGTSNPNLYWYRQAAGRGLQLLFYSVGIGQISSEVPQNLSASRPQDRQFILSSKKLLLSDSGFYLCAWSWGAGANVLTFGAGSRLTVL.

This chain joins TRBV10-3 and TRBJ1-1, with 7 bases aligning to TRBD1. Germline CDR1 reads ENHRY; CDR2 reads SYGVKD. CDR3 length: 12 amino acids. V gave up 3 bases and J gave up 5 bases; unmatched junction bases: 0. The CDR3 DNA reads TGTGCCATCAGTGAACAGGGGACTGAAGCTTTCTTT. Residues: CAISEQGTEAFF.

This clonotype occurred a few times. The chain's CDR3 is CASSYSAYGNTGELFF. Here the CDR3 DNA reads TGTGCCAGCAGTTACTCGGCTTACGGGAACACCGGGGAGCTGTTTTTT. The rearrangement joins TRBV6-2 or TRBV6-3 to TRBJ2-2; D is unresolved. Trimming cost V 0 bases and J 1 base, with 9 bases left between them. Germline lookup yields CDR1 MNHEY and CDR2 SVGEGT. The CDR3 loop spans 16 amino acids.

V and J are TRBV9 and TRBJ2-3; D possibly corresponds to TRBD2 (6 bases). CDR3 size: 16 residues. Looked up from germline, CDR1 is SGDLS and CDR2 is YYNGEE. Trimming took 3 bases from V and 6 from J, leaving 20 bases between them. The CDR3 spells CASSARGTVVGDTQYF. The CDR3 nucleotides read TGTGCCAGCAGCGCCCGCGGGACCGTAGTCGGCGATACGCAGTATTTT.

This chain links TRBV7-9 with TRBJ2-2; D gene ambiguous. V was pared by 1 base and J by 0 bases, with 9 bases between. The germline gives CDR1 SEHNR, CDR2 FQNEAQ (reference sequence). The CDR3 sequence is 16 residues long. The CDR3 reads CASSLGRISNTGELFF. The DNA of the CDR3 is TGTGCCAGCAGCTTAGGGAGAATTTCGAACACCGGGGAGCTGTTTTTT.

The chain joins TRBV20-1 to TRBJ2-7; D gene ambiguous. Germline CDR1 is DFQATT and CDR2 is SNEGSKA (reference sequence). Between the trimmed V and J ends, which lost 0 bases and 5 bases, there was a span of 14 bases. CDR3 size: 14 residues. This CDR3 is CSARDPLGRDEQYF. CDR3 nucleotide sequence: TGCAGTGCTAGAGATCCCCTTGGACGCGACGAGCAGTACTTC.

This clonotype was counted ten times or more. V usage is TRBV20-1 and J usage is TRBJ1-1; D remains ambiguous. This CDR3 has 14 amino acids. V was clipped by 0 bases and J by 6 bases, with 14 bases between them. Germline V lookup: CDR1 DFQATT, CDR2 SNEGSKA (reference sequence). The CDR3 is CSARDPGGRAEAFF. In nucleotides, the CDR3 is TGCAGTGCTAGAGATCCGGGAGGGAGGGCTGAAGCTTTCTTT.

V gene TRBV20-1 combines with J gene TRBJ1-5, with D perhaps matching TRBD1 (6 bases). Germline CDR1 and CDR2: DFQATT and SNEGSKA (reference sequence). This CDR3 comprises 18 residues. V lost 3 bases, J lost 10 bases, and 31 bases lay in between. The CDR3 nucleotides are TGCAGTGCTAGCCCGAGAGGGGGGAAGTGGGTGGGGAATCTCCCCCAGCATTTT. Amino acids: CSASPRGGKWVGNLPQHF.

This clonotype showed up just a few times. The CDR3 is CASRNLAGGTDTQYF. The CDR3 DNA is TGTGCCAGTAGGAATCTAGCGGGCGGCACAGATACGCAGTATTTT. The J gene is TRBJ2-3, the V gene TRBV19; 8 nucleotides align to TRBD2. Trimming at V came to 6 bases and at J to 1 base, leaving 6 bases not matched to a gene. CDR3 length equals 15 residues. Germline loops: CDR1 LNHDA, CDR2 SQIVND (reference sequence). The entire variable domain, with the rest obtained from reference TRBV19 and TRBJ2-3, is as follows: DGGITQSPKYLFRKEGQNVTLSCEQNLNHDAMYWYRQDPGQGLRLIYYSQIVNDFQKGDIAEGYSVSREKKESFPLTVTSAQKNPTAFYLCASRNLAGGTDTQYFGPGTRLTVL.

J is TRBJ2-5 and V is TRBV5-1, with D unclear. Germline assignment: CDR1 SGHRS and CDR2 YFSETQ. There are 14 residues in the CDR3. V was shortened by 3 bases and J by 3 bases, with 12 bases between the two germline ends. The DNA of the CDR3 is TGCGCCAGCAGCTCTTTAGGGCGGAAAGAGACCCAGTACTTC. Residues: CASSSLGRKETQYF.

The chain is built from TRBV30 and TRBJ1-5; D is ambiguous. Germline assignment: CDR1 GTSNPN and CDR2 SVGIG (reference sequence). CDR3 length: 15 amino acids. V lost 0 bases and J lost 1, with 10 bases in between. CDR3 loop: CAWSVGRQSNQPQHF. CDR3 nucleotide sequence: TGTGCCTGGAGTGTAGGCAGACAAAGCAATCAGCCCCAGCATTTT.

The V call is TRBV29-1, the J call TRBJ1-4; tentatively, D is TRBD1 (5 bases). V was pared by 7 bases and J by 8 bases, with 17 bases between. The CDR3 extends over 13 amino acids. Germline CDR1 reads SQVTM; CDR2 reads ANQGSEA. CDR3 DNA sequence: TGCAGCGGTAGACAGTTCCCTGGGGAAAAACTGTTTTTT. Encoded protein: CSGRQFPGEKLFF.

The chain is built from TRBV15 and TRBJ2-3, with 10 bases identical to TRBD2. The germline gives CDR1 LNHNV, CDR2 YYDKDF (reference sequence). The CDR3 length is 19 residues. With 5 bases clipped from V and 4 bases from J, the junction kept 18 bases outside the gene matches. CDR3 nucleotide sequence: TGTGCCACCAGCGATTTGGAGACTAGCGGGCCTCCTGGGGCAGATACGCAGTATTTT. The encoded protein is CATSDLETSGPPGADTQYF.

V and J are TRBV20-1 and TRBJ1-5, with 8 nucleotides matching TRBD1. J lost 0 bases, V lost 0 bases, and 4 bases had no gene match. Germline assignment: CDR1 DFQATT and CDR2 SNEGSKA (reference sequence). CDR3 length: 16 residues. CDR3 region: CSARETGVYSNQPQHF. Written as DNA, the CDR3 is TGCAGTGCTAGAGAGACAGGGGTGTATAGCAATCAGCCCCAGCATTTT.

The chain combines TRBV9 with TRBJ2-5; 8 bases are shared with TRBD2. This CDR3 has 17 amino acids. The junction had 14 bases not matched to a gene; V was cut back by 0 bases and J by 7 bases. Looked up from germline, CDR1 is SGDLS and CDR2 is YYNGEE. This CDR3 is CASSVDPAGEPTWTQYF. The DNA for the CDR3 is TGTGCCAGCAGCGTAGACCCAGCGGGAGAGCCCACGTGGACCCAGTACTTC.

The chain couples TRBV7-8 to TRBJ2-5; 9 nucleotides line up with TRBD2. The trim removed 3 bases at V and 2 bases at J, leaving 4 bases unmatched. Germline V CDR1 and CDR2: SGHVS, FQNEAQ. The CDR3 sequence is 15 residues long. The CDR3, as DNA: TGTGCCAGCAGCTTGTCTAGCGGGGTACAAGAGACCCAGTACTTC. Translation: CASSLSSGVQETQYF. The whole variable domain, remainder taken from reference TRBV7-8 and TRBJ2-5, is GAGVSQSPRYKVAKRGQDVALRCDPISGHVSLFWYQQALGQGPEFLTYFQNEAQLDKSGLPSDRFFAERPEGSVSTLKIQRTQQEDSAVYLCASSLSSGVQETQYFGPGTRLLVL.

The chain joins TRBV18 to TRBJ2-7; no firm D call. The CDR3 covers 16 residues. The germline CDR1 and CDR2 sequences are KGHSH and LQKENI. V was shortened by 1 base and J by 1 base, with 14 bases between the two germline ends. The CDR3 bases are TGTGCCAGCTCACCACTTGCCGGGCCCTTATCCTACGAGCAGTACTTC. Its protein product is CASSPLAGPLSYEQYF.